This passage covers 27 T cell receptor beta chains from one sample sequenced in a study of regulatory T cells in long-lasting Graves disease. TCR beta libraries were built with iRepertoire HTBI primers and Arm-PCR of CDR3 regions. TCRdb independently ran MiXCR on the multiplex PCR reads; one entry per CDR3 protein. This sample has approximately 400,000 distinct CDR3 sequences; roughly 20% occur once, and the top ten carry 20% to 25%. Time point defined: persistent/refractory GD, antithyroid drugs over 5 years with positive TRAb. TCR sequences were obtained from RNA taken from PBMCs. This sample comprised peripheral blood mononuclear cells (PBMCs), obtained when the disease was refractory, from a patient treated with antithyroid drugs. The receptors were sampled from a female donor with Graves disease.

The rearrangement links TRBV3-1 to TRBJ2-2; tentatively, D is TRBD1 or TRBD2 (8 bases each). The CDR3 sequence is 21 residues long. Trimming stripped 0 bases from V and 7 bases from J, with 30 bases between. Germline assignment: CDR1 LGHDT and CDR2 YNNKEL (reference sequence). As DNA, the CDR3 is TGTGCCAGCAGCCAAGATATCGGGACAGGAGTTAGCGGGATGAGAATCGGGGAGCTGTTTTTT. As protein: CASSQDIGTGVSGMRIGELFF.

In this sample, this clonotype turned up many times. The chain recombines TRBV6-5 with TRBJ1-1; D is unresolved. Trimming left V 0 bases short and J 2 bases short, with 19 bases between. CDR1 is MNHEY, CDR2 SVGAGI, per germline. The CDR3 contains 18 residues. Written as DNA, the CDR3 is TGTGCCAGCAGTTACTCGATTCCGGGTTCCTCTACTAACACTGAAGCTTTCTTT. This translates into CASSYSIPGSSTNTEAFF.

This clonotype was detected only a few times. This sequence joins TRBV7-9 and TRBJ2-5; 16 bases align to TRBD2. V was clipped by 1 base and J by 5 bases; unmatched bases: 4. The CDR3 extends over 17 amino acids. Per germline, CDR1 SEHNR and CDR2 FQNEAQ (reference sequence). The CDR3 bases are TGTGCCAGCAGCTTAGTAGGGACTAGCGGGGGGGGGGAGACCCAGTACTTC. Translation: CASSLVGTSGGGETQYF.

Ten or more counts support this clonotype. The V and J genes are TRBV6-1 and TRBJ1-2, with unresolved D. V was clipped by 4 bases and J by 4 bases, with 16 bases between them. The CDR3 spans 15 residues. In germline, CDR1 is MNHNS, CDR2 SASEGT. CDR3 loop: CASSALMGASYGYTF. As DNA, the CDR3 is TGTGCCAGCAGTGCCCTTATGGGCGCATCCTATGGCTACACCTTC.

The chain is built from TRBV28 and TRBJ2-2, with D perhaps matching TRBD1 (5 bases). The CDR3 covers 15 residues. V was pared by 3 bases and J by 7 bases, with 15 bases between. The germline V gene encodes CDR1 MDHEN and CDR2 SYDVKM. The chain's CDR3 is CASSLGREEDGELFF. The CDR3 DNA reads TGTGCCAGCAGTTTGGGCAGGGAAGAGGACGGGGAGCTGTTTTTT.

The CDR3 is CASSFWPGTRNTGELFF. CDR3 nucleotide sequence: TGTGCCAGCAGCTTTTGGCCCGGGACACGGAACACCGGGGAGCTGTTTTTT. This sequence joins TRBV7-9 and TRBJ2-2, with D possibly TRBD1 on 6 matching bases. This CDR3 is 17 amino acids long. Trimming stripped 3 bases from V and 1 base from J, with 15 bases between. The germline V gene encodes CDR1 SEHNR and CDR2 FQNEAQ (reference sequence).

This clonotype was recorded a few times. J is TRBJ1-1 and V is TRBV2; TRBD1 might be the D (5 bases). There are 11 residues in the CDR3. V shed 8 bases and J shed 6 bases, with 10 bases lying between them. CDR1 SNHLY and CDR2 FYNNEI come from the germline V gene. CDR3 DNA: TGTGCCAGCGGGGGGGAGGCTGAAGCTTTCTTT. Translation gives CASGGEAEAFF.

This chain joins TRBV13 and TRBJ2-1; D not certain. The germline V and J ends were trimmed by 1 base and 10 bases, with 8 bases remaining between them. Germline CDR1 PRHDT, CDR2 FYEKMQ (reference sequence). The CDR3 is 12 amino acids. DNA for the CDR3: TGTGCCAGCAGCTTAGAGCGTACCGAGCAGTTCTTC. Translation gives CASSLERTEQFF.

This sequence joins TRBV6-1 and TRBJ2-2; 7 nucleotides agree with TRBD2. This CDR3 has 12 residues. The trim removed 11 bases at V and 6 bases at J, leaving 6 bases unmatched. Germline V CDR1 and CDR2: MNHNS, SASEGT. CDR3 amino acids: CACTAGAGELFF. Here the CDR3 DNA reads TGTGCCTGCACTGCGGGGGCCGGGGAGCTGTTTTTT.

The chain joins TRBV24-1 to TRBJ1-5; D perhaps matches TRBD1 (5 bases). This CDR3 contains 18 residues. V was pared by 5 bases and J by 6 bases, with 25 bases between. Germline V gene lookup returns CDR1 KGHDR and CDR2 SFDVKD. CDR3 amino acids: CATSGRPQDSREPQPQHF. The CDR3, as DNA: TGTGCCACCAGTGGCCGACCCCAAGACAGCCGTGAGCCTCAGCCCCAGCATTTT.

The J gene is TRBJ2-3, the V gene TRBV2, with D unresolved. The length of the CDR3 is 11 residues. Between the trimmed V and J ends, which lost 8 bases and 5 bases, there was a span of 8 bases. The V gene's germline CDR1 is SNHLY and CDR2 FYNNEI. The CDR3 nucleotides read TGTGCCAGCCTACAACGAGATACGCAGTATTTT. It encodes CASLQRDTQYF.

This clonotype has only a few counts. The chain recombines TRBV4-3 with TRBJ1-6; a weak D match, TRBD1 (5 bases). Germline CDR1 LGHNA, CDR2 YSLEER. This CDR3 spans 17 amino acids. Trimming stripped 0 bases from V and 1 base from J, with 10 bases between. The DNA of the CDR3 is TGCGCCAGCAGCCAAGAGGCTGGGGGGTCCTATAATTCACCCCTCCACTTT. Amino acids: CASSQEAGGSYNSPLHF.

The chain uses TRBV29-1 and TRBJ1-1, with D hard to call. V lost 0 bases to trimming and J lost 2 bases, with 10 bases between them. The germline V gene has CDR1 SQVTM and CDR2 ANQGSEA. The CDR3 extends over 14 amino acids. In nucleotides, the CDR3 is TGCAGCGTTGAAGATGGAGGGTTTAACACTGAAGCTTTCTTT. Its protein product is CSVEDGGFNTEAFF.

V usage is TRBV4-1 and J usage is TRBJ2-7; no reliable D call. Deletions cut 4 bases from V and 6 bases from J, with 7 bases between. The CDR3 spans 11 residues. CDR1 MGHRA and CDR2 YSYEKL come from the germline V gene. The CDR3 nucleotides read TGCGCCAGCAGCCCAGGTTTCGAGCAGTACTTC. As protein: CASSPGFEQYF.

This clonotype turned up a few times. This chain connects TRBV19 to TRBJ2-2; no clear D. The CDR3 contains 16 residues. Trimming stripped 6 bases from V and 6 bases from J, with 20 bases between. Germline lookup yields CDR1 LNHDA and CDR2 SQIVND (reference sequence). CDR3 protein: CASRTTHGSVSGELFF. The CDR3, as DNA: TGTGCCAGTAGGACCACGCACGGCAGTGTATCCGGGGAGCTGTTTTTT.

This clonotype has a handful of counts. This rearrangement joins TRBV20-1 to TRBJ1-5; 7 bases are shared with TRBD1. The CDR3 sequence is 14 residues long. J gave up 2 bases and V 4 bases, and 5 bases lay outside the gene matches. Per germline, CDR1 DFQATT and CDR2 SNEGSKA (reference sequence). The CDR3 protein is CSATAGGGNQPQHF. CDR3 nucleotide sequence: TGCAGTGCTACTGCAGGGGGAGGCAATCAGCCCCAGCATTTT.

V usage is TRBV27 and J usage is TRBJ2-7; 9 bases map to TRBD2. J lost 5 bases, V lost 4 bases, and 9 bases had no gene match. The CDR3 sequence is 15 residues long. Germline-derived CDR1 and CDR2 are MNHEY and SMNVEV (reference sequence). The CDR3 here is CASSSSSGSFHEQYF. CDR3 sequence (DNA): TGTGCCAGCAGTTCCAGTAGCGGGAGTTTCCACGAGCAGTACTTC.

In this sample, this clonotype turned up once. This chain joins TRBV4-2 and TRBJ1-3; D might be TRBD1 (5 bases). The germline V gene has CDR1 LGHNA and CDR2 YNFKEQ. The CDR3 consists of 16 residues. With 2 bases removed from V and 3 bases from J, the gap between germline ends came to 14 bases. The CDR3 nucleotides read TGTGCCAGCAGCCAACTCGGAGGGGCGGGTGGAAACACCATATATTTT. Translation gives CASSQLGGAGGNTIYF.

The chain employs TRBV27 and TRBJ1-4, with 9 bases identical to TRBD1. Germline CDR1 is MNHEY and CDR2 is SMNVEV (reference sequence). The CDR3 runs 14 residues. V trimming: 5 bases; J trimming: 6 bases; junction bases outside the gene matches: 4. The CDR3: CASSPGQGYEKLFF. The CDR3 DNA follows: TGTGCCAGCAGTCCGGGACAGGGATATGAAAAACTGTTTTTT.

This clonotype was recorded at least ten times. V gene TRBV6-1 combines with J gene TRBJ1-1; no clear D gene. Trimming removed 5 bases at V and 5 bases at J, with 15 bases between. Germline V gene sequence: CDR1 MNHNS, CDR2 SASEGT. The CDR3 contains 14 residues. The CDR3 spells CASSLREGWTEAFF. The CDR3 region has the DNA TGTGCCAGCAGTCTCCGAGAGGGCTGGACTGAAGCTTTCTTT.

Worth noting for this clonotype: This may be a read error: a much more frequent sequence differs by one nucleotide. V gene TRBV19 combines with J gene TRBJ1-5; D is possibly TRBD1 (5 bases). Germline V gene sequence: CDR1 LNHDA, CDR2 SQIVND (reference sequence). Between the trimmed V and J ends, which lost 7 bases and 3 bases, there was a span of 10 bases. This CDR3 is built from 13 residues. The CDR3 loop is CASTGDNNQPQHF. CDR3 sequence (DNA): TGTGCCAGTACGGGGGATAACAATCAGCCCCAGCATTTT. Combining the CDR3 with reference TRBV19 and TRBJ1-5 gives the whole variable domain DGGITQSPKYLFRKEGQNVTLSCEQNLNHDAMYWYRQDPGQGLRLIYYSQIVNDFQKGDIAEGYSVSREKKESFPLTVTSAQKNPTAFYLCASTGDNNQPQHFGDGTRLSIL.

This clonotype has ten or more counts. This sequence joins TRBV28 and TRBJ1-1; D is unresolved. Trimming cost V 1 base and J 9 bases, with 9 bases left between them. The CDR3 is 12 residues long. Germline CDR1 is MDHEN and CDR2 is SYDVKM. The CDR3 sequence is CASSLSSGKAFF. CDR3 coding DNA: TGTGCCAGCAGTTTATCATCCGGGAAAGCTTTCTTT.

This clonotype has a count of ten or more. This chain joins TRBV28 and TRBJ1-3, with D perhaps matching TRBD1 (6 bases). The germline V gene has CDR1 MDHEN and CDR2 SYDVKM. The V end was cut by 5 bases, the J end by 0 bases, with 14 bases between. The CDR3 length is 16 residues. CDR3 bases: TGTGCCAGCAGTGAAGACAGGCGAAGCTCTGGAAACACCATATATTTT. Residues: CASSEDRRSSGNTIYF.

The chain links TRBV20-1 to TRBJ2-1; tentative D call: TRBD2 (6 bases). V lost 5 bases, J lost 3 bases, and 14 bases lay in between. CDR3 length: 14 residues. CDR1 is DFQATT and CDR2 is SNEGSKA in the germline V gene (reference sequence). The CDR3 is CSARRAEIYNEQFF. CDR3 bases: TGCAGTGCTCGGAGGGCCGAGATCTACAATGAGCAGTTCTTC.

This clonotype was seen repeatedly, ten times or more. The chain employs TRBV28 and TRBJ2-5, with 9 bases fitting TRBD2. Germline CDR1 reads MDHEN; CDR2 reads SYDVKM. The CDR3 is made up of 18 amino acids. J lost 1 base, V lost 9 bases, and 18 bases had no gene match. CDR3 coding DNA: TGTGCCAGTCCCCCCTCGGGGCGGCTAGCGGGAACCCAAGAGACCCAGTACTTC. This encodes CASPPSGRLAGTQETQYF.

This clonotype was picked up a small number of times. This chain uses TRBV10-3 with TRBJ2-7, with D possibly TRBD1 on 7 matching bases. Germline V gene lookup returns CDR1 ENHRY and CDR2 SYGVKD. This CDR3 has 14 residues. Trimming stripped 5 bases from V and 1 base from J, with 12 bases between. The CDR3 region is CAISRGTASYEQYF. The CDR3 nucleotides read TGTGCCATCAGTCGCGGGACAGCATCCTACGAGCAGTACTTC.

This clonotype appeared a few times. The chain combines TRBV7-9 with TRBJ2-1; 9 bases agree with TRBD2. CDR1 and CDR2 (germline): SEHNR, FQNEAQ (reference sequence). J was trimmed by 8 bases and V by 5 bases; bases with no gene match: 13. The length of the CDR3 is 16 residues. The CDR3 sequence is CASSPRGLAGRDEQFF. CDR3 DNA: TGTGCCAGCAGCCCGAGAGGCCTAGCGGGAAGGGATGAGCAGTTCTTC.